Sequencing of this T cell receptor (beta chain) was carried out in a study of ipilimumab plus nivolumab after autologous stem cell transplantation. Study-level information: Myeloma patients were high-risk transplant-naive or relapsed within 3 years of first autologous transplant. Study conclusions and caveats: The authors say TCR, Treg and microbiome findings warrant further study.

Some clones are missing from TCRdb's copy, which holds only in-frame ones; the method was immunoSEQ multiplex PCR. The data show tens of thousands of clones, 80% to 95% seen once. CDR1 SEHNR and CDR2 FQNEAQ come from the germline V gene (reference sequence). The CDR3 runs 16 residues. With 2 bases clipped from V and 3 bases from J, the junction kept 9 bases outside the gene matches. Starting 14 to 28 days after autologous transplant, ipilimumab 1 mg/kg was given. Through week 26, nivolumab 3 mg/kg IV was given weeks 1, 4, 7, 10, then biweekly. In regard to this clone: Its specificity is not known.

This chain links TRBV7-9 with TRBJ1-1; 7 bases agree with TRBD1. The sample consisted of PBMCs, taken in a trial of ipilimumab plus nivolumab as post-transplant consolidation. This TCR derives from a male donor with multiple myeloma. Written as DNA, the CDR3 is TGTGCCAGCAGCTTAAGGACCTCCAGGGGGTACACTGAAGCTTTCTTT. It translates to CASSLRTSRGYTEAFF.